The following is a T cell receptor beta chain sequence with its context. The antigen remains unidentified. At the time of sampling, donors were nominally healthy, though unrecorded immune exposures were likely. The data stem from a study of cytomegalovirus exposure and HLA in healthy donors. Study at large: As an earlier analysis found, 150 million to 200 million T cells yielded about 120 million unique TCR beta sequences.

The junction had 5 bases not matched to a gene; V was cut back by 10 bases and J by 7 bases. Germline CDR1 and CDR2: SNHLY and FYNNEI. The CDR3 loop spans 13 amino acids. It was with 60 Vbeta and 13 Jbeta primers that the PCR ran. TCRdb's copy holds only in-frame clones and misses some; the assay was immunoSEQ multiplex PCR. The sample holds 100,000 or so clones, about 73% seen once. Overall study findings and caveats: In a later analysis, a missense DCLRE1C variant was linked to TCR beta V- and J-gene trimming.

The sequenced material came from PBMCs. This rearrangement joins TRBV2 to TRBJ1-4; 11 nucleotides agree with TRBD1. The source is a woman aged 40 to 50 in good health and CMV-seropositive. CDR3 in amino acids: CANGQGAREKLFF. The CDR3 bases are TGTGCCAACGGACAGGGGGCGCGTGAAAAACTGTTTTTT.